The entry below describes one TCR beta chain. Looked up from germline, CDR1 is SGHRS and CDR2 is YFSETQ. The V and J ends lost 2 bases and 0 bases respectively, with 7 bases between them. The CDR3 consists of 14 residues. The data originate from a study of graft-versus-host responses after intestinal transplantation. Study-level background: Induction using anti-thymocyte globulin, followed by tacrolimus and steroids for roughly 3 years, was given to all recipients.

Sorted after the reaction were proliferating CFSE-low CD3+CD4+ and CD3+CD8+ responders. TCRdb's copy holds only in-frame clones and misses some; the assay was immunoSEQ multiplex PCR. The sample shows 5,000 to 7,000 clones, about a fifth of them seen only once. The TCR comes from a human patient who was an organ donor for intestinal transplantation. The rearrangement joins TRBV5-1 to TRBJ2-3; unclear D gene. The sequenced sample was alloreactive CD4+ T cells from a mixed lymphocyte reaction culture, obtained before transplantation. Sample subset: CFSE-low proliferating T cells sorted from approximately 6-day pre-transplant mixed lymphocyte reaction (GvH or HvG direction). CDR3 nucleotide sequence: TGCGCCAGCAGCTTTGGGTTAAGCACAGATACGCAGTATTTT. It codes for CASSFGLSTDTQYF.